The 14 T cell receptor beta chains listed next were all sequenced from one sample in a study of blood T cells in healthy people across ages. A sample-barcoded 5' primer and a J-beta primer mix were used in a second PCR of roughly 7 to 11 cycles. A single record per CDR3 protein comes from TCRdb applying MiXCR to the 5' RACE reads. The sample contains about 640,000 distinct CDR3 sequences, approximately 50% of which appear only once. Sequenced input: blood. The receptor source for this set is a man between 60 and 75 years old in good health.

This chain connects TRBV2 to TRBJ1-5; 8 nucleotides align to TRBD1. CDR1 and CDR2 from the germline V gene are SNHLY and FYNNEI. With 5 bases clipped from V and 6 bases from J, the junction kept 9 bases outside the gene matches. The CDR3 is 15 amino acids. Here the CDR3 reads CASSTRTGGGQPQHF. In nucleotides, the CDR3 is TGTGCCAGCAGTACTCGTACAGGGGGAGGTCAGCCCCAGCATTTT.

This clonotype has just a few counts. The J gene is TRBJ2-3, the V gene TRBV3-1; D remains ambiguous. V shed 1 base and J shed 8 bases, with 7 bases lying between them. There are 12 residues in the CDR3. Germline lookup yields CDR1 LGHDT and CDR2 YNNKEL (reference sequence). The CDR3 reads CASSQGSGTQYF. The CDR3 DNA is TGTGCCAGCAGCCAAGGGTCCGGTACGCAGTATTTT.

V is TRBV20-1 and J is TRBJ2-1, with 9 bases lining up with TRBD2. The CDR3 runs 15 residues. Germline lookup yields CDR1 DFQATT and CDR2 SNEGSKA (reference sequence). Trimming removed 3 bases from V and 0 bases from J; junction bases left unmatched: 3. CDR3 coding DNA: TGCAGTGCTAGTCGGCGGGGGGGCTCCTACAATGAGCAGTTCTTC. Its translation: CSASRRGGSYNEQFF.

The chain couples TRBV9 to TRBJ2-5; D is undetermined. This CDR3 region has 13 residues. Germline CDR1 reads SGDLS; CDR2 reads YYNGEE. Trimming stripped 0 bases from V and 5 bases from J, with 8 bases between. This CDR3 reads CASSVGQRETQYF. The CDR3 DNA follows: TGTGCCAGCAGCGTAGGGCAGCGCGAGACCCAGTACTTC. Drawing the rest from reference TRBV9 and TRBJ2-5, the complete variable domain is DSGVTQTPKHLITATGQRVTLRCSPRSGDLSVYWYQQSLDQGLQFLIQYYNGEERAKGNILERFSAQQFPDLHSELNLSSLELGDSALYFCASSVGQRETQYFGPGTRLLVL.

This clonotype has only a few counts. The CDR3 protein is CASSLYQPDQPQHF. The CDR3 nucleotides read TGTGCCAGCAGCTTGTATCAACCTGATCAGCCCCAGCATTTT. The V and J genes are TRBV7-2 and TRBJ1-5; D ambiguous. The CDR3 length is 14 residues. V shed 3 bases and J shed 5 bases, with 11 bases lying between them. Germline CDR1 is SGHTA and CDR2 is FQGNSA.

This clonotype was detected only a few times. The CDR3 spells CSVVDESYEQYF. The DNA of the CDR3 is TGCAGCGTTGTGGACGAGTCCTACGAGCAGTACTTC. V and J are TRBV29-1 and TRBJ2-7; no reliable D call. Looked up from germline, CDR1 is SQVTM and CDR2 is ANQGSEA. This CDR3 is built from 12 residues. Between the trimmed V and J ends, which lost 4 bases and 1 base, there was a span of 8 bases.

The CDR3 spells CASSLNGWAKNIQYF. The CDR3 nucleotides are TGCGCCAGCAGCTTGAACGGGTGGGCCAAAAACATTCAGTACTTC. The chain recombines TRBV5-1 with TRBJ2-5; unclear D gene. The DNA end favors TRBJ2-4, so the J call may be wrong. The CDR3 is made up of 15 amino acids. CDR1 and CDR2 from the germline V gene are SGHRS and YFSETQ.

In its sample, this clonotype was seen a few times. V is TRBV29-1 and J is TRBJ2-6; D perhaps matches TRBD1 (6 bases). The CDR3 totals 15 residues. V shed 6 bases and J shed 0 bases, with 12 bases lying between them. The V gene's germline CDR1 is SQVTM and CDR2 ANQGSEA. CDR3 DNA: TGCAGCGTCCGACAGGCCCTCTCTGGGGCCAACGTCCTGACTTTC. Encoded protein: CSVRQALSGANVLTF.

The chain employs TRBV20-1 and TRBJ2-5; TRBD2 aligns across 14 bases. The ends lost 5 bases at V and 4 bases at J; junction bases unmatched: 6. This CDR3 is built from 15 residues. Germline V gene lookup returns CDR1 DFQATT and CDR2 SNEGSKA (reference sequence). The CDR3 here is CSAETSGGALETQYF. The CDR3 nucleotides read TGCAGTGCTGAGACTAGCGGGGGGGCTTTAGAGACCCAGTACTTC.

The chain recombines TRBV12-3 or TRBV12-4 with TRBJ2-1, with 11 bases fitting TRBD2. V trimming: 6 bases; J trimming: 1 base; junction bases outside the gene matches: 5. The CDR3 has 16 residues. CDR3: CASSRGLADSYNEQFF. The CDR3 DNA reads TGTGCCAGCAGCCGGGGACTAGCGGATTCCTACAATGAGCAGTTCTTC.

This sequence joins TRBV20-1 and TRBJ2-4; possibly TRBD2 for D (5 bases). The CDR3 consists of 14 residues. In germline, CDR1 is DFQATT, CDR2 SNEGSKA (reference sequence). Trimming pared 6 bases from V and 0 bases from J, leaving 12 bases between. CDR3 DNA sequence: TGCAGTGCACCGGGATACTTAGCCAAAAACATTCAGTACTTC. It specifies CSAPGYLAKNIQYF.

The V call is TRBV3-1, the J call TRBJ2-1; TRBD1 or TRBD2 may be the D gene (5 bases each). Between the trimmed V and J ends, which lost 3 bases and 10 bases, there was a span of 13 bases. Germline assignment: CDR1 LGHDT and CDR2 YNNKEL (reference sequence). The CDR3 sequence is 13 residues long. CDR3 in amino acids: CASSQGPRKEQFF. CDR3 nucleotide sequence: TGTGCCAGCAGCCAGGGACCTCGCAAGGAGCAGTTCTTC.

This sequence joins TRBV7-2 and TRBJ1-2, with a possible D match to TRBD1 (5 bases). Germline CDR1 and CDR2: SGHTA and FQGNSA. The CDR3 is 16 residues long. Trimming took off 5 bases at V and 0 bases at J, with 16 bases between the two ends. Here the CDR3 reads CASSQRRGPTNYGYTF. In DNA, the CDR3 is TGTGCCAGCAGCCAGAGGCGGGGACCTACTAACTATGGCTACACCTTC.

The V call is TRBV20-1, the J call TRBJ2-7; either TRBD1 or TRBD2 may supply D (6 bases each). Germline V gives CDR1 DFQATT, CDR2 SNEGSKA (reference sequence). The V end lost 3 bases, the J end lost 3 bases, and 15 bases lay between the germline ends. This CDR3 comprises 14 residues. The CDR3 DNA is TGCAGTGCTAGTGAGGGGGGTGGGGACTACGAGCAGTACTTC. Encoded protein: CSASEGGGDYEQYF.